This is a list of T cell receptor beta chains from one sample in a study of blood T cells in healthy people across ages. TCRdb called the 5' RACE reads again in MiXCR, with one record for every CDR3 protein. The sample has 1.2 million to 1.5 million distinct CDR3 sequences; approximately 63% are singletons. Material for sequencing was blood. The receptors were gathered from a man aged 18 to 30 in good health. Each CDR3 is given with its conserved first and last residue. A D gene is named only where the DNA matches it firmly. Some rows have no size entry. The others give once, few or many, or a class for an expanded clone.

v_call: TRBV6-1; clone_size: -; j_call: TRBJ1-2; d_call: TRBD1; cdr3_nt: TGTGCCAGCAGTCCCACCAGGGGGGCCCCTAGCTATGGCTACACCTTC; cdr3_aa: CASSPTRGAPSYGYTF
v_call: TRBV12-3/TRBV12-4; clone_size: -; j_call: TRBJ2-1; d_call: TRBD2; cdr3_nt: TGTGCCAGCAGTGCAAGCGGGAGGGCCGCGTTCTTC; cdr3_aa: CASSASGRAAFF
v_call: TRBV11-2; clone_size: -; j_call: TRBJ2-7; d_call: TRBD1; cdr3_nt: TGTGCCAGCGCAAGAGAGGCAGGGGGCCACGAGCAGTACTTC; cdr3_aa: CASAREAGGHEQYF
v_call: TRBV11-1; clone_size: -; j_call: TRBJ1-1; d_call: TRBD1; cdr3_nt: TGTGCCAGCAGCTTAGGCCCGGGACAGGGCATGGAAGCTTTCTTT; cdr3_aa: CASSLGPGQGMEAFF
v_call: TRBV29-1; clone_size: -; j_call: TRBJ2-4; d_call: -; cdr3_nt: TGCAGCGTTGAACTCCCCGGGCCCAAAAACATTCAGTACTTC; cdr3_aa: CSVELPGPKNIQYF
v_call: TRBV27; clone_size: once; j_call: TRBJ2-1; d_call: -; cdr3_nt: TGTGCCAGCTCGTCGGGGCCCGCGAATTACGATGAGCAGTTCTTC; cdr3_aa: CASSSGPANYDEQFF
v_call: TRBV4-3; clone_size: -; j_call: TRBJ2-2; d_call: -; cdr3_nt: TGCGCCAGCAGCCAAGAACTCGCGCACCAAACCGGGGAGCTGTTTTTT; cdr3_aa: CASSQELAHQTGELFF
v_call: TRBV28; clone_size: -; j_call: TRBJ1-2; d_call: -; cdr3_nt: TGTGCCAGCAGTTTACACCAGCCGACTAACTATGGCTACACCTTC; cdr3_aa: CASSLHQPTNYGYTF
v_call: TRBV4-2; clone_size: -; j_call: TRBJ2-3; d_call: -; cdr3_nt: TGTGCCAGCAGCCATAGGCAGACAGACACAGATACGCAGTATTTT; cdr3_aa: CASSHRQTDTDTQYF
v_call: TRBV5-1; clone_size: -; j_call: TRBJ2-1; d_call: -; cdr3_nt: TGCGCCAGCCCCGATCGACTAGGTTCGGGCAATGAGCAGTTCTTC; cdr3_aa: CASPDRLGSGNEQFF
v_call: TRBV5-1; clone_size: -; j_call: TRBJ2-7; d_call: TRBD1; cdr3_nt: TGCGCCAGCAGCTACGGACAGGTGAGCTCCTACGAGCAGTACTTC; cdr3_aa: CASSYGQVSSYEQYF
v_call: TRBV6-1; clone_size: -; j_call: TRBJ1-6; d_call: -; cdr3_nt: TGTGCCAGCAGTGAATGGGGCAGCCAATCCCTCCACTTT; cdr3_aa: CASSEWGSQSLHF
v_call: TRBV27; clone_size: few; j_call: TRBJ2-7; d_call: TRBD1; cdr3_nt: TGTGCCAGCAACCCCGCGGGACAGGTCGAAAACGAGCAGTACTTC; cdr3_aa: CASNPAGQVENEQYF
v_call: TRBV11-1; clone_size: -; j_call: TRBJ2-1; d_call: -; cdr3_nt: TGTGCCAGCAGCTTACGCCGCGGGATCCCCTACAATGAGCAGTTCTTC; cdr3_aa: CASSLRRGIPYNEQFF
v_call: TRBV6-1; clone_size: once; j_call: TRBJ1-5; d_call: TRBD1; cdr3_nt: TGTGCCAGCAGTGAGATTACAGGGGGCATACAGCCCCAGCATTTT; cdr3_aa: CASSEITGGIQPQHF
v_call: TRBV20-1; clone_size: -; j_call: TRBJ2-5; d_call: TRBD2; cdr3_nt: TGCAGTGCTAGAGAGGCTTGGGGGGGGGAGACCCAGTACTTC; cdr3_aa: CSAREAWGGETQYF
v_call: TRBV3-1; clone_size: -; j_call: TRBJ2-7; d_call: -; cdr3_nt: TGTGCCAGCAGCCCGCTAACCCTCACCTACGAGCAGTACTTC; cdr3_aa: CASSPLTLTYEQYF
v_call: TRBV7-9; clone_size: -; j_call: TRBJ1-2; d_call: -; cdr3_nt: TGTGCCAGCAGCTTAGATGCCCACCTGACTAACTATGGCTACACCTTC; cdr3_aa: CASSLDAHLTNYGYTF
v_call: TRBV12-3/TRBV12-4; clone_size: few; j_call: TRBJ2-7; d_call: TRBD2; cdr3_nt: TGTGCCAGCAGCTTCGGACTAGCGGGAGCGCCAGGTGGGGAGCAGTACTTC; cdr3_aa: CASSFGLAGAPGGEQYF
v_call: TRBV25-1; clone_size: -; j_call: TRBJ2-3; d_call: -; cdr3_nt: TGTGCCAGCAGTCTAGGAGCCACAGTGAAGACAGATACGCAGTATTTT; cdr3_aa: CASSLGATVKTDTQYF
v_call: TRBV29-1; clone_size: few; j_call: TRBJ1-1; d_call: -; cdr3_nt: TGCAGCGTTGAACTCAGGGTTACAGCTGAAGCTTTCTTT; cdr3_aa: CSVELRVTAEAFF
v_call: TRBV11-1; clone_size: -; j_call: TRBJ1-2; d_call: TRBD1; cdr3_nt: TGTGCCAGCAGCTCCGACAGGGGGATGAGTTACACCTTC; cdr3_aa: CASSSDRGMSYTF
v_call: TRBV4-3; clone_size: -; j_call: TRBJ2-3; d_call: -; cdr3_nt: TGCGCCAGCAGCCAAGTGGGGCACACAGATACGCAGTATTTT; cdr3_aa: CASSQVGHTDTQYF
v_call: TRBV5-1; clone_size: -; j_call: TRBJ2-7; d_call: TRBD1; cdr3_nt: TGCGCCAGCAGGGCCGGACAGGGTTGGTCCTACGAGCAGTACTTC; cdr3_aa: CASRAGQGWSYEQYF
v_call: TRBV9; clone_size: -; j_call: TRBJ1-1; d_call: -; cdr3_nt: TGTGCCAGCAGCGTCGACAGCACGAACACTGAAGCTTTCTTT; cdr3_aa: CASSVDSTNTEAFF
v_call: TRBV7-2; clone_size: -; j_call: TRBJ2-3; d_call: TRBD2; cdr3_nt: TGTGCCAGCAGCTTAGACCGGACTAGCGGTTACACAGATACGCAGTATTTT; cdr3_aa: CASSLDRTSGYTDTQYF
v_call: TRBV12-3/TRBV12-4; clone_size: -; j_call: TRBJ2-1; d_call: TRBD1; cdr3_nt: TGTGCCAGCAACTTACAGGGGGGCTACTATGAGCAGTTCTTC; cdr3_aa: CASNLQGGYYEQFF
v_call: TRBV28; clone_size: -; j_call: TRBJ1-5; d_call: -; cdr3_nt: TGTGCCAGCAGTGGTCAGGGTCAGCCCCAGCATTTT; cdr3_aa: CASSGQGQPQHF
v_call: TRBV12-5; clone_size: -; j_call: TRBJ2-2; d_call: -; cdr3_nt: TGTGCTAGTGGTTCGGGGGACACTTACACCGGGGAGCTGTTTTTT; cdr3_aa: CASGSGDTYTGELFF
v_call: TRBV10-3; clone_size: -; j_call: TRBJ2-3; d_call: TRBD1; cdr3_nt: TGTGCCATCAGTGAGCCGACCTCAGCGAGACAGGGGGTCCCAGATACGCAGTATTTT; cdr3_aa: CAISEPTSARQGVPDTQYF
v_call: TRBV10-3; clone_size: few; j_call: TRBJ2-3; d_call: -; cdr3_nt: TGTGCCATCACCAAGGCAGATACGCAGTATTTT; cdr3_aa: CAITKADTQYF